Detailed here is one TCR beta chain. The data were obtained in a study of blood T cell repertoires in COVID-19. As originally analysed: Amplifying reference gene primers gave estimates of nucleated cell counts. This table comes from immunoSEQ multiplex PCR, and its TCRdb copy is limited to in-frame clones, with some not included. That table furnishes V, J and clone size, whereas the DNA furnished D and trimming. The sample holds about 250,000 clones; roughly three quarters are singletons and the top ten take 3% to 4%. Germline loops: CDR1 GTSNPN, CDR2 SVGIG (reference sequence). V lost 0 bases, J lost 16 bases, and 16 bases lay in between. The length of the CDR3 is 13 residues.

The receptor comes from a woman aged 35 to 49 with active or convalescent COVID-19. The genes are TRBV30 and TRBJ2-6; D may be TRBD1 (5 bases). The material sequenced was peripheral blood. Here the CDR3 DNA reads TGTGCCTGGAGTGTAACCCCGACAGACAGTCTGACTTTC. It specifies CAWSVTPTDSLTF.